The 31 T cell receptor beta chains presented below share a single source sample, sequenced in a study of beta chain features in type 1 diabetes. Every isolated RNA sample was fully reverse transcribed, so sequencing captured expressed TCRB transcripts. Sequencing was performed with immunoSEQ multiplex PCR; in TCRdb, only in-frame clones are kept and a portion is missing. This table has 250,000 or so clones, roughly 70% appearing once. Sequences were obtained from naive CD4+ T cells from blood. These TCRs come from a man aged 25 to 45 in good health.

This clone was picked up one time. The CDR3 sequence is CASSLVNRANEQFF. The CDR3 nucleotides read TGTGCCAGCAGCTTGGTGAACAGGGCCAATGAGCAGTTCTTC. The chain combines TRBV5-4 with TRBJ2-1; a possible D gene is TRBD1 (6 bases). CDR3 length equals 14 residues. V lost 0 bases and J lost 6, with 10 bases in between. Germline V lookup: CDR1 SGHNT, CDR2 YYREEE (reference sequence).

This clone came up a few times. In the same sample, other DNA sequences code for this CDR3. The chain couples TRBV29-1 to TRBJ2-6; no clear D. Germline CDR1 and CDR2: SQVTM and ANQGSEA. V lost 1 base to trimming and J lost 4 bases, with 2 bases between them. The CDR3 is made up of 12 amino acids. DNA for the CDR3: TGCAGCGTTGAAGGAGGGGCCAACGTCCTGACTTTC. This sequence encodes CSVEGGANVLTF.

The gene calls are TRBV25-1 and TRBJ1-1; D might be TRBD1 (5 bases). Germline CDR1 and CDR2: MGHDK and SYGVNS. There are 14 residues in the CDR3. V was cut by 1 base and J by 3 bases, with 9 bases left in between. Written as DNA, the CDR3 is TGTGCCAGCAGTGAATTACGGGGGGACACTGAAGCTTTCTTT. It encodes CASSELRGDTEAFF.

The chain combines TRBV29-1 with TRBJ2-1; 7 bases map to TRBD2. CDR3 length: 18 residues. Germline CDR1 is SQVTM and CDR2 is ANQGSEA. The junction had 12 bases not matched to a gene; V was cut back by 0 bases and J by 1 base. CDR3 DNA sequence: TGCAGCGTTGAAGAACGGCTAGCGGATAAGAATTCCTACAATGAGCAGTTCTTC. Amino acids: CSVEERLADKNSYNEQFF.

The CDR3 DNA follows: TGTGCCTGGAGCGAAACACTAGCGGGATATGAGCAGTACTTC. Amino acid sequence: CAWSETLAGYEQYF. The V call is TRBV30, the J call TRBJ2-7; 10 nucleotides match TRBD2. J lost 7 bases, V lost 3 bases, and 9 bases had no gene match. The CDR3 covers 14 residues. Looked up from germline, CDR1 is GTSNPN and CDR2 is SVGIG (reference sequence).

V is TRBV6-6 and J is TRBJ2-2; TRBD2 might be the D (5 bases). This CDR3 spans 16 amino acids. The germline V gene has CDR1 MNHNY and CDR2 SVGAGI (reference sequence). The germline V and J ends were trimmed by 7 bases and 0 bases, with 15 bases remaining between them. This chain's CDR3 is CASTARGLANTGELFF. The CDR3 nucleotides are TGTGCCAGCACGGCACGCGGGCTAGCGAACACCGGGGAGCTGTTTTTT.

This chain links TRBV13 with TRBJ2-7; 8 bases are shared with TRBD2. Trimming removed 2 bases from V and 2 bases from J; junction bases left unmatched: 11. CDR3 length: 17 amino acids. Germline V CDR1 and CDR2: PRHDT, FYEKMQ (reference sequence). CDR3: CASSLSATSGPPYEQYF. For the CDR3, the DNA is TGTGCCAGCAGCTTATCCGCTACTAGCGGACCACCCTACGAGCAGTACTTC.

The CDR3 region is CASSQGDGGVPDTQYF. The CDR3 coding sequence is TGCGCCAGCAGCCAAGGTGACGGCGGGGTGCCAGATACGCAGTATTTT. This sequence joins TRBV4-1 and TRBJ2-3, with a tentative D call TRBD2 (6 bases). The CDR3 contains 16 residues. The V end was cut by 1 base, the J end by 4 bases, with 15 bases between. Germline CDR1 reads MGHRA; CDR2 reads YSYEKL.

This clone was counted once. The chain carries TRBV7-2 and TRBJ2-3; D unresolved. V was clipped by 4 bases and J by 6 bases, with 14 bases between them. Germline V gene lookup returns CDR1 SGHTA and CDR2 FQGNSA. This CDR3 is built from 14 residues. The CDR3 sequence: CASSWGRPTDTQYF. CDR3 in DNA: TGTGCCAGCAGCTGGGGAAGACCCACTGATACGCAGTATTTT.

The rearrangement links TRBV2 to TRBJ2-1, with 10 positions matching TRBD1. After removal of 6 bases from V and 6 bases from J, the junction contained 5 bases not matched to a gene. In germline, CDR1 is SNHLY, CDR2 FYNNEI. The CDR3 runs 14 residues. The CDR3 protein is CASRGTGDTNEQFF. The CDR3 bases are TGTGCCAGCAGGGGGACAGGGGATACCAATGAGCAGTTCTTC.

The CDR3 sequence is CSVEDDWTLYTDTQYF. The CDR3 DNA reads TGCAGCGTTGAAGATGATTGGACCCTGTACACAGATACGCAGTATTTT. The rearrangement joins TRBV29-1 to TRBJ2-3; D gene unclear. The germline V and J ends were trimmed by 0 bases and 2 bases, with 15 bases remaining between them. This CDR3 spans 16 amino acids. Germline V gene sequence: CDR1 SQVTM, CDR2 ANQGSEA.

This chain links TRBV30 with TRBJ2-5, with 7 bases fitting TRBD1. The V gene's germline CDR1 is GTSNPN and CDR2 SVGIG (reference sequence). The junction had 1 base not matched to a gene; V was cut back by 0 bases and J by 0 bases. The CDR3 is 14 residues long. For the CDR3, the DNA is TGTGCCTGGAGTGTGGACAGGTACCAAGAGACCCAGTACTTC. This encodes CAWSVDRYQETQYF.

The rearrangement uses TRBV2 and TRBJ1-1; 10 bases line up with TRBD1. The CDR3 covers 17 residues. J lost 1 base, V lost 5 bases, and 10 bases had no gene match. Germline V gives CDR1 SNHLY, CDR2 FYNNEI. In DNA, the CDR3 is TGTGCCAGCAGTCCTACTCCGGGACAGGGGCGGAACACTGAAGCTTTCTTT. It yields the protein CASSPTPGQGRNTEAFF.

This chain links TRBV29-1 with TRBJ2-3, with 9 bases that match TRBD1. The CDR3 is made up of 13 amino acids. Trimming cost V 6 bases and J 5 bases; bases outside gene matches: 6. Germline-derived CDR1 and CDR2 are SQVTM and ANQGSEA. CDR3 nucleotides: TGCAGCGTGCGGGACAGGGCGGTAGATACGCAGTATTTT. Protein sequence: CSVRDRAVDTQYF.

This chain connects TRBV5-1 to TRBJ2-3, with a weak D call TRBD1 (5 bases). The V gene's germline CDR1 is SGHRS and CDR2 YFSETQ. This CDR3 is 16 amino acids long. V lost 0 bases to trimming and J lost 4 bases, with 15 bases between them. The CDR3: CASSLALTSGSDTQYF. The CDR3 DNA reads as TGCGCCAGCAGCTTGGCCCTAACTTCAGGGTCAGATACGCAGTATTTT.

The chain recombines TRBV30 with TRBJ2-3, with 13 bases lining up with TRBD2. CDR1 and CDR2 (germline): GTSNPN, SVGIG (reference sequence). V trimming: 3 bases; J trimming: 5 bases; junction bases outside the gene matches: 11. This CDR3 region has 17 residues. The CDR3 protein is CAWSSEPGLAGRDTQYF. The CDR3, as DNA: TGTGCCTGGAGCTCCGAACCGGGACTAGCGGGGAGAGATACGCAGTATTTT.

V is TRBV4-1 and J is TRBJ2-7, with 8 bases lining up with TRBD1. J gave up 4 bases and V 0 bases, and 5 bases lay outside the gene matches. CDR1 MGHRA and CDR2 YSYEKL come from the germline V gene. The CDR3 extends over 15 amino acids. CDR3 sequence: CASSQDPGTGYEQYF. DNA of the CDR3: TGCGCCAGCAGCCAAGATCCCGGGACAGGTTACGAGCAGTACTTC.

This clone was observed a single time. The genes are TRBV5-1 and TRBJ2-5; D gene ambiguous. CDR1 SGHRS and CDR2 YFSETQ come from the germline V gene. Deletions cut 1 base from V and 5 bases from J, with 6 bases between. The CDR3 runs to 12 residues. The CDR3 reads CASSLNEETQYF. The CDR3 bases are TGCGCCAGCAGCTTGAATGAGGAGACCCAGTACTTC.

This clone has a handful of counts. The CDR3 DNA reads TGCAGCGCCATTTCTTGGGTTGTCACAGATACGCAGTATTTT. This encodes CSAISWVVTDTQYF. The chain recombines TRBV29-1 with TRBJ2-3; D not certain. The V and J ends lost 7 bases and 2 bases respectively, with 16 bases between them. There are 14 residues in the CDR3. CDR1 SQVTM and CDR2 ANQGSEA come from the germline V gene.

V usage is TRBV18 and J usage is TRBJ1-1, with D possibly matching TRBD1 (6 bases). The germline V and J ends were trimmed by 2 bases and 1 base, with 8 bases remaining between them. Germline V gene lookup returns CDR1 KGHSH and CDR2 LQKENI. The CDR3 loop spans 14 amino acids. CDR3 sequence (DNA): TGTGCCAGCTCACCATCAGGGGCGAACACTGAAGCTTTCTTT. This encodes CASSPSGANTEAFF. Complete variable domain (other parts from reference TRBV18 and TRBJ1-1): NAGVMQNPRHLVRRRGQEARLRCSPMKGHSHVYWYRQLPEEGLKFMVYLQKENIIDESGMPKERFSAEFPKEGPSILRIQQVVRGDSAAYFCASSPSGANTEAFFGQGTRLTVV.

This sequence joins TRBV9 and TRBJ2-5; 8 nucleotides align to TRBD2. The germline gives CDR1 SGDLS, CDR2 YYNGEE. The length of the CDR3 is 15 residues. Trimming removed 0 bases from V and 5 bases from J; junction bases left unmatched: 6. CDR3 nucleotides: TGTGCCAGCAGCGTAGAAGCTAGCGGGTTGGAGACCCAGTACTTC. It is translated as CASSVEASGLETQYF.

Worth noting for this clone: Other DNA sequences in the same sample also yield this CDR3. CDR3 loop: CASSLNTGELFF. CDR3 DNA sequence: TGTGCCAGCAGCTTAAATACCGGGGAGCTGTTTTTT. The chain uses TRBV7-2 and TRBJ2-2; D is undetermined. In germline, CDR1 is SGHTA, CDR2 FQGNSA. V was pared by 2 bases and J by 5 bases, with 3 bases between. This CDR3 comprises 12 residues.

J is TRBJ2-3 and V is TRBV27, with D unclear. The CDR3 runs 13 residues. Germline assignment: CDR1 MNHEY and CDR2 SMNVEV (reference sequence). Trimming cost V 6 bases and J 6 bases, with 13 bases left between them. The CDR3 nucleotides are TGTGCCAGCAGCATTACCCTCCGGGATACGCAGTATTTT. Residues: CASSITLRDTQYF.

This clone is a singleton in its sample. The genes are TRBV21-1 and TRBJ2-7. TRBV21-1 is a documented pseudogene. This CDR3 contains 14 residues. Here the CDR3 reads CASSKVRGRYEQYF. CDR3 nucleotides: TGTGCCAGCAGCAAAGTTAGGGGGAGGTACGAGCAGTACTTC.

The chain couples TRBV6-1 to TRBJ2-1; unclear D gene. The germline CDR1 and CDR2 sequences are MNHNS and SASEGT. V was pared by 8 bases and J by 14 bases, with 10 bases between. The CDR3 length is 9 residues. For the CDR3, the DNA is TGTGCCAGCGGAAGAGGCGAGTTCTTC. As protein: CASGRGEFF.

This chain links TRBV13 with TRBJ2-7; D unresolved. The length of the CDR3 is 12 residues. The germline gives CDR1 PRHDT, CDR2 FYEKMQ (reference sequence). Between the trimmed V and J ends, which lost 5 bases and 2 bases, there was a span of 7 bases. This chain's CDR3 is CASSAVTYEQYF. The CDR3 DNA reads as TGTGCCAGCAGCGCCGTTACCTACGAGCAGTACTTC.

This clone has a single count. As DNA, the CDR3 is TGTGCCAGCAGCTTGGTGACTGGGGCCAACGTCCTGACTTTC. Translated: CASSLVTGANVLTF. The chain has TRBV7-2 and TRBJ2-6; the D is unclear. V lost 3 bases and J lost 2, with 5 bases in between. The CDR3 is 14 residues long. Per the germline V gene, CDR1 is SGHTA and CDR2 is FQGNSA.

The J gene is TRBJ2-7, the V gene TRBV7-2; 7 bases match TRBD1. Germline V gene sequence: CDR1 SGHTA, CDR2 FQGNSA. V was pared by 5 bases and J by 4 bases, with 8 bases of the junction left unmatched. CDR3 length: 14 residues. CDR3 sequence: CASSPRTGEYEQYF. CDR3 in DNA: TGTGCCAGCAGCCCTCGGACAGGAGAATACGAGCAGTACTTC.

This chain connects TRBV30 to TRBJ1-2; D possibly corresponds to TRBD1 (6 bases). Trimming stripped 3 bases from V and 1 base from J, with 18 bases between. CDR3 length equals 16 residues. CDR1 is GTSNPN and CDR2 is SVGIG in the germline V gene (reference sequence). This chain's CDR3 is CAWRDGQTVVNYGYTF. The CDR3 region has the DNA TGTGCCTGGAGGGATGGACAGACTGTGGTTAACTATGGCTACACCTTC.

Written as DNA, the CDR3 is TGCAGCGTTTCGACAGCGAGTCTGTACAATGAGCAGTTCTTC. Its protein product is CSVSTASLYNEQFF. This chain connects TRBV29-1 to TRBJ2-1; tentative D call: TRBD1 (5 bases). There are 14 residues in the CDR3. Germline CDR1 SQVTM, CDR2 ANQGSEA. V lost 5 bases, J lost 4 bases, and 15 bases lay in between.

The chain links TRBV30 to TRBJ2-5; 10 positions match TRBD1. Germline CDR1 is GTSNPN and CDR2 is SVGIG (reference sequence). The CDR3 sequence is 15 residues long. The V and J ends lost 4 bases and 5 bases, in that order; junction bases with no gene match: 10. CDR3 nucleotide sequence: TGTGCCTGGACCTCGACAGGGGGCCGAGCGGAGACCCAGTACTTC. Encoded protein: CAWTSTGGRAETQYF.